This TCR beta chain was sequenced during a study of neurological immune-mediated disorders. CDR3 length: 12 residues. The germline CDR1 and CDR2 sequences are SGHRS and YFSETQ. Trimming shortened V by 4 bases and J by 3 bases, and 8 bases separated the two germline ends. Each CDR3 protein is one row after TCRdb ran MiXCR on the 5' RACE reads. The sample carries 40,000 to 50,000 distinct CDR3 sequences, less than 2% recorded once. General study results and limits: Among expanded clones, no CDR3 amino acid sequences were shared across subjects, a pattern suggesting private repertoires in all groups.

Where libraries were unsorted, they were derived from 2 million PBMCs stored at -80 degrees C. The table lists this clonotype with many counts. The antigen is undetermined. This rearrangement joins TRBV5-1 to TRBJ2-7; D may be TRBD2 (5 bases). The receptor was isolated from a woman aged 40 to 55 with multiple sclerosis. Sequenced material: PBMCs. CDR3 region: CASSPDFYEQYF. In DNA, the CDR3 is TGCGCCAGCAGCCCGGACTTCTACGAGCAGTACTTC.